This paragraph covers one T cell receptor beta chain sequence. Its antigen is not identified. Amplification used 60 Vbeta primers and 13 Jbeta primers. Per the original methods: In a later analysis, approximately 73 million unique TCR beta chains included roughly 11 million shared by two or more donors. Using immunoSEQ multiplex PCR, the repertoire was profiled, and TCRdb retains in-frame clones only, with some absent. V, J and clone size are those of that table, while D and trimming were read from the DNA. The sample gives 150,000 to 180,000 clones, 60% to 75% of which show up once; approximately 2.6% is in the top ten. The data are from a study of cytomegalovirus exposure and HLA in healthy donors. The CDR3 is 17 amino acids. The germline CDR1 and CDR2 sequences are LGHNA and YNFKEQ. Trimming took off 4 bases at V and 7 bases at J, with 25 bases between the two ends. Study-wide results and caveats: A few V segments could not be told apart, such as TRBV6-2 and TRBV6-3, and were left out. Presence/absence analyses rested on an assumption that sequencing depth was roughly uniform across donors.

This rearrangement joins TRBV4-2 to TRBJ1-1; D is ambiguous. The sequenced material came from PBMCs. The TCR originated in a man aged 18-30 years in good health and CMV-seronegative. CDR3 region: CASSRSPMEGPGGEAFF. The CDR3, as DNA: TGTGCCAGCAGCCGATCACCTATGGAGGGCCCCGGAGGTGAAGCTTTCTTT.